The 5 T cell receptor beta chains below all came from one sample that was sequenced in a study of cytomegalovirus exposure and HLA in healthy donors (dated by TCRdb to 2016 to 2017). Libraries were prepared through the immunoSEQ multiplex PCR assay. For the multiplex PCR, a mixture combining 60 forward primers for TCR Vbeta segments and 13 reverse primers for TCR Jbeta segments was used. TCRdb provides this immuneACCESS table in a form limited to in-frame rearrangements. Some clones are lacking; in checked studies, under half of them reflect an unresolved V gene, and why the rest are absent is not known. The sample contains approximately 120,000 clones, about 75% of them found a single time. Roughly 12% of the sample lies in the top ten. The sample comprised PBMCs. These receptors originate from a woman in her thirties or forties in good health and CMV-seropositive.

The chain employs TRBV19 and TRBJ1-1; tentatively, D is TRBD1 (5 bases). V was trimmed by 3 bases and J by 0 bases, leaving 20 bases between them. Germline V CDR1 and CDR2: LNHDA, SQIVND (reference sequence). CDR3 length equals 18 residues. CDR3 in amino acids: CASSIRGRTTLMNTEAFF. The DNA of the CDR3 is TGTGCCAGTAGTATTAGGGGCCGAACGACACTAATGAACACTGAAGCTTTCTTT.

The chain employs TRBV7-9 and TRBJ1-2; 7 bases are shared with TRBD1. CDR1 and CDR2 from the germline V gene are SEHNR and FQNEAQ (reference sequence). Trimming removed 5 bases from V and 7 bases from J; junction bases left unmatched: 4. This CDR3 comprises 12 residues. The chain's CDR3 is CASSPDRAGYTF. As DNA, the CDR3 is TGTGCCAGCAGCCCCGACAGGGCTGGCTACACCTTC.

The chain links TRBV27 to TRBJ1-2, with D perhaps TRBD1 (6 bases). The CDR3 loop spans 15 amino acids. Trimming cost V 7 bases and J 8 bases, with 23 bases left between them. Germline values: CDR1 MNHEY, CDR2 SMNVEV (reference sequence). The CDR3 DNA reads as TGTGCCAGCACCCTATACGGGGGGCGTCAAGGCGGCTACACCTTC. It specifies CASTLYGGRQGGYTF.

This clone is medium-sized. CDR3 protein: CASSRGNTEAFF. For the CDR3, the DNA is TGCGCCAGCAGCCGAGGGAACACTGAAGCTTTCTTT. J is TRBJ1-1 and V is TRBV4-3; D is ambiguous. Germline V gene lookup returns CDR1 LGHNA and CDR2 YSLEER. Trimming left V 4 bases short and J 1 base short, with 4 bases between. CDR3 length: 12 residues.

V gene TRBV5-1 combines with J gene TRBJ2-5, with 7 bases aligning to TRBD2. The length of the CDR3 is 14 residues. The germline CDR1 and CDR2 sequences are SGHRS and YFSETQ. V dropped 4 bases and J dropped 2; count of bases not matched to a gene: 5. CDR3 sequence (DNA): TGCGCCAGCAGCGTAGGGACTATACAAGAGACCCAGTACTTC. Translating it yields CASSVGTIQETQYF.